The 29 T cell receptor beta chains given below trace back to one sample, sequenced in a study of a mutant IDH1 vaccine in newly diagnosed glioma. These receptors' targets are unknown. Profiled with immunoSEQ multiplex PCR; TCRdb holds only in-frame clones, not every one. The repertoire holds approximately 35,000 clones, 75% to 95% seen once, with 4.5% to 5.5% in the top ten. Regarding time point: week 47, end of study. Topical imiquimod accompanied each vaccine dose, which consisted of 300 ug of mutant IDH1 20-mer peptide. The specimen comprised PBMCs, sampled from a glioma patient whose treatment included an IDH1 peptide vaccine. The receptors shown here come from a woman aged 35 to 49 with glioma.

The chain uses TRBV6-5 and TRBJ1-1; no definite D call. The germline CDR1 and CDR2 sequences are MNHEY and SVGAGI. V was pared by 10 bases and J by 9 bases, with 12 bases between. CDR3 length: 10 amino acids. Here the CDR3 DNA reads TGTGCCACGATTTCCTTAAAAGCTTTCTTT. It is translated as CATISLKAFF.

This clone was detected once. The chain recombines TRBV5-1 with TRBJ1-1, with D perhaps TRBD1 (5 bases). CDR3 length: 15 amino acids. Germline CDR1 and CDR2: SGHRS and YFSETQ. Trimming took 4 bases from V and 1 from J, leaving 14 bases between them. The CDR3 sequence is CASSLGPNQNTEAFF. Here the CDR3 DNA reads TGCGCCAGCAGCCTGGGGCCGAACCAGAACACTGAAGCTTTCTTT.

This clone came up once. For the CDR3, the DNA is TGCGCCAGCAGCCTCACACGGGCCCGGGGCTACACCTTC. Its protein is CASSLTRARGYTF. The chain recombines TRBV5-1 with TRBJ1-2; D ambiguous. Trimming left V 4 bases short and J 8 bases short, with 15 bases between. CDR1 is SGHRS and CDR2 is YFSETQ in the germline V gene. The CDR3 has 13 amino acids. The full variable domain, its missing parts supplied by reference TRBV5-1 and TRBJ1-2, is KAGVTQTPRYLIKTRGQQVTLSCSPISGHRSVSWYQQTPGQGLQFLFEYFSETQRNKGNFPGRFSGRQFSNSRSEMNVSTLELGDSALYLCASSLTRARGYTFGSGTRLTVV.

This clone was detected once. V usage is TRBV6-4 and J usage is TRBJ1-1; 11 bases map to TRBD1. Germline V gene lookup returns CDR1 MRHNA and CDR2 SNTAGT. This CDR3 has 17 residues. With 4 bases clipped from V and 3 bases from J, the junction kept 10 bases outside the gene matches. The CDR3 spells CASSAIGTGGPHTEAFF. The CDR3 DNA sequence: TGTGCCAGCAGTGCTATTGGGACAGGGGGACCGCACACTGAAGCTTTCTTT.

The V call is TRBV11-2, the J call TRBJ1-1; 8 bases fit TRBD1. CDR3 length: 14 amino acids. Germline trimming cut 3 bases from V and 5 bases from J; bases unmatched to any gene: 5. CDR1 SGHAT and CDR2 FQNNGV come from the germline V gene. The CDR3 sequence: CASSFDRGGTEAFF. The CDR3 DNA is TGTGCCAGCAGCTTTGACAGGGGAGGGACTGAAGCTTTCTTT.

This clone was seen once. This chain connects TRBV28 to TRBJ1-1; the match to TRBD1 covers 10 bases. Per the germline V gene, CDR1 is MDHEN and CDR2 is SYDVKM. The J segment lost 12 bases and the V segment lost 7 bases, leaving 8 bases of the junction unmatched. The CDR3 is made up of 12 amino acids. CDR3 sequence (DNA): TGTGCCAGCAATACACCGGGACAGGGGCCTTTCTTT. Protein product: CASNTPGQGPFF.

The rearrangement joins TRBV6-1 to TRBJ1-3; 7 bases match TRBD1. The germline CDR1 and CDR2 sequences are MNHNS and SASEGT. Trimming at V came to 6 bases and at J to 0 bases, leaving 5 bases not matched to a gene. The length of the CDR3 is 15 residues. The chain's CDR3 is CASREGAGSGNTIYF. Here the CDR3 DNA reads TGTGCCAGCAGGGAGGGGGCCGGCTCTGGAAACACCATATATTTT.

The chain has TRBV30 and TRBJ2-1; 9 nucleotides agree with TRBD2. The V gene's germline CDR1 is GTSNPN and CDR2 SVGIG (reference sequence). Trimming at V came to 0 bases and at J to 8 bases, leaving 5 bases not matched to a gene. The CDR3 consists of 14 residues. CDR3 DNA sequence: TGTGCCTGGAGTGTAGCGGGAGGTGGGTATGAGCAGTTCTTC. Translation: CAWSVAGGGYEQFF.

V and J are TRBV2 and TRBJ2-7; D perhaps matches TRBD1 (6 bases). The CDR3 is made up of 13 amino acids. The germline V gene has CDR1 SNHLY and CDR2 FYNNEI. Trimming cost V 4 bases and J 6 bases, with 13 bases left between them. In DNA form, the CDR3 reads TGTGCCAGCAGTGGGGTCAGGGGTCGCGAGCAGTACTTC. This gives the protein CASSGVRGREQYF.

The chain carries TRBV5-1 and TRBJ1-6; D is perhaps TRBD1 (5 bases). With 4 bases removed from V and 9 bases from J, the gap between germline ends came to 14 bases. CDR1 and CDR2 (germline): SGHRS, YFSETQ. The CDR3 spans 14 residues. The CDR3 sequence: CASSTGAGRSPLHF. The CDR3 DNA is TGCGCCAGCAGCACTGGGGCAGGTCGTTCACCCCTCCACTTT.

The table lists this clone with a few counts. The chain couples TRBV30 to TRBJ2-7, with D perhaps being TRBD1 or TRBD2 (5 bases each). The CDR3 is 14 amino acids. Trimming stripped 1 base from V and 6 bases from J, with 16 bases between. Looked up from germline, CDR1 is GTSNPN and CDR2 is SVGIG (reference sequence). This chain's CDR3 is CAWSAWDGRTEQYF. The CDR3 region has the DNA TGTGCCTGGAGTGCCTGGGACGGCCGTACCGAGCAGTACTTC.

The CDR3 DNA sequence: TGTGCCAGCAGCTTTTTTAAATGGACTGAAGCTTTCTTT. Translated: CASSFFKWTEAFF. The chain is built from TRBV5-6 and TRBJ1-1; D ambiguous. The CDR3 is 13 residues long. The V gene lost 2 bases and the J gene lost 5 bases, with 10 bases spanning the gap. Per the germline V gene, CDR1 is SGHDT and CDR2 is YYEEEE. Complete variable domain (other parts from reference TRBV5-6 and TRBJ1-1): DAGVTQSPTHLIKTRGQQVTLRCSPKSGHDTVSWYQQALGQGPQFIFQYYEEEERQRGNFPDRFSGHQFPNYSSELNVNALLLGDSALYLCASSFFKWTEAFFGQGTRLTVV.

This clone was picked up one time. The chain has TRBV4-1 and TRBJ1-2; 8 bases are a match to TRBD1. The germline gives CDR1 MGHRA, CDR2 YSYEKL. The CDR3 loop spans 15 amino acids. The junction had 6 bases not matched to a gene; V was cut back by 2 bases and J by 4 bases. Here the CDR3 DNA reads TGCGCCAGCAGCCAATATGACAGGGGTTCCTATGGCTACACCTTC. Its protein is CASSQYDRGSYGYTF.

The CDR3 spells CASRRGRGDTQYF. The CDR3 nucleotides read TGCGCCAGCAGGCGGGGGAGGGGGGATACGCAGTATTTT. The chain recombines TRBV4-1 with TRBJ2-3, with a weak D call TRBD2 (7 bases). The CDR3 has 13 residues. With 6 bases removed from V and 6 bases from J, the gap between germline ends came to 13 bases. The germline V gene has CDR1 MGHRA and CDR2 YSYEKL.

The chain carries TRBV5-1 and TRBJ2-3, with 10 bases matching TRBD2. CDR3 length equals 15 residues. Looked up from germline, CDR1 is SGHRS and CDR2 is YFSETQ. The ends lost 0 bases at V and 5 bases at J; junction bases unmatched: 3. The DNA of the CDR3 is TGCGCCAGCAGCTTGGTTGGACTAGCGGAAGATACGCAGTATTTT. Its protein is CASSLVGLAEDTQYF.

This clone appeared a few times. The chain recombines TRBV14 with TRBJ2-3; D gene uncertain. Trimming pared 2 bases from V and 2 bases from J, leaving 14 bases between. Germline V CDR1 and CDR2: SGHDN, FVKESK. The CDR3 covers 16 residues. CDR3 amino acids: CASSQLGYTVTDTQYF. The CDR3 nucleotides read TGTGCCAGCAGCCAACTCGGATATACTGTCACAGATACGCAGTATTTT. Full variable domain (missing parts from reference TRBV14 and TRBJ2-3): EAGVTQFPSHSVIEKGQTVTLRCDPISGHDNLYWYRRVMGKEIKFLLHFVKESKQDESGMPNNRFLAERTGGTYSTLKVQPAELEDSGVYFCASSQLGYTVTDTQYFGPGTRLTVL.

The V and J genes are TRBV5-4 and TRBJ1-3; D is perhaps TRBD1 (5 bases). The CDR3 sequence is 20 residues long. Looked up from germline, CDR1 is SGHNT and CDR2 is YYREEE (reference sequence). V dropped 0 bases and J dropped 0 bases, with 22 bases sitting between them. Here the CDR3 reads CASSLGGKYFNPFSGNTIYF. CDR3 nucleotide sequence: TGTGCCAGCAGCTTGGGGGGGAAGTATTTCAACCCCTTCTCTGGAAACACCATATATTTT. Using reference TRBV5-4 and TRBJ1-3 for the parts outside the CDR3, the full variable domain is ETGVTQSPTHLIKTRGQQVTLRCSSQSGHNTVSWYQQALGQGPQFIFQYYREEENGRGNFPPRFSGLQFPNYSSELNVNALELDDSALYLCASSLGGKYFNPFSGNTIYFGEGSWLTVV.

The CDR3 region is CASSRPGDRGGRASRETQYF. CDR3 sequence (DNA): TGTGCCAGCAGCCGCCCTGGGGACAGGGGCGGAAGAGCGTCTAGGGAGACCCAGTACTTC. The genes are TRBV7-8 and TRBJ2-5, with TRBD1 identical over 10 bases. This CDR3 has 20 amino acids. Germline CDR1 and CDR2: SGHVS and FQNEAQ. Losses at the gene ends were 5 bases for V and 5 bases for J; bases not matched to a gene: 23.

This sequence joins TRBV7-2 and TRBJ2-7, with 9 positions matching TRBD2. In germline, CDR1 is SGHTA, CDR2 FQGNSA. The CDR3 runs 15 residues. With 1 base clipped from V and 6 bases from J, the junction kept 7 bases outside the gene matches. Here the CDR3 DNA reads TGTGCCAGCAGCTTAGATCCAGCGGGGGGCGTCGAGCAGTACTTC. As protein: CASSLDPAGGVEQYF. Full variable domain (outside the CDR3, taken from reference TRBV7-2 and TRBJ2-7): GAGVSQSPSNKVTEKGKDVELRCDPISGHTALYWYRQSLGQGLEFLIYFQGNSAPDKSGLPSDRFSAERTGGSVSTLTIQRTQQEDSAVYLCASSLDPAGGVEQYFGPGTRLTVT.

This rearrangement joins TRBV7-4 to TRBJ1-4, with TRBD1 identical over 10 bases. Germline V CDR1 and CDR2: SGHVT, SQSDAQ. The CDR3 spans 16 residues. Trimming took 6 bases from V and 5 from J; bases not matched to a gene: 9. The CDR3 DNA reads TGTGCCAGCAGACGGGACAGGGGATCAGGGAATGAAAAACTGTTTTTT. Residues: CASRRDRGSGNEKLFF.

The rearrangement uses TRBV2 and TRBJ2-1, with 7 bases aligning to TRBD2. The CDR3 is made up of 14 amino acids. Germline assignment: CDR1 SNHLY and CDR2 FYNNEI. V shed 11 bases and J 4 bases; nucleotides not matched to a gene: 11. The CDR3 sequence: CAARIAGLYNEQFF. CDR3 DNA sequence: TGTGCCGCACGGATAGCGGGTTTATACAATGAGCAGTTCTTC.

This rearrangement joins TRBV7-2 to TRBJ1-4, with D possibly TRBD1 on 6 matching bases. There are 15 residues in the CDR3. Germline lookup yields CDR1 SGHTA and CDR2 FQGNSA. Between the trimmed V and J ends, which lost 5 bases and 8 bases, there was a span of 18 bases. The CDR3 nucleotides are TGTGCCAGCAGCGTGGTGACAGGTCCTCGAGAAAAACTGTTTTTT. It specifies CASSVVTGPREKLFF.

This chain's CDR3 is CASSLIAGEGSYEQYF. For the CDR3, the DNA is TGTGCCAGCAGCTTGATAGCGGGAGAGGGCTCCTACGAGCAGTACTTC. The rearrangement joins TRBV7-8 to TRBJ2-7, with 9 nucleotides matching TRBD2. V was clipped by 3 bases and J by 0 bases; unmatched bases: 6. CDR3 length: 16 amino acids. Germline V gene sequence: CDR1 SGHVS, CDR2 FQNEAQ.

The chain carries TRBV11-2 and TRBJ1-2, with 12 bases aligning to TRBD1. CDR3 length: 14 residues. J was trimmed by 7 bases and V by 5 bases; bases with no gene match: 5. Germline V gene lookup returns CDR1 SGHAT and CDR2 FQNNGV. CDR3 sequence (DNA): TGTGCCAGCAGCCGGGGACAGGGGGCGCTTGGCTACACCTTC. Protein: CASSRGQGALGYTF. Together with reference TRBV11-2 and TRBJ1-2, the CDR3 gives the full variable domain: EAGVAQSPRYKIIEKRQSVAFWCNPISGHATLYWYQQILGQGPKLLIQFQNNGVVDDSQLPKDRFSAERLKGVDSTLKIQPAKLEDSAVYLCASSRGQGALGYTFGSGTRLTVV.

The chain combines TRBV7-6 with TRBJ1-1; TRBD1 agrees at 10 bases. Trimming cost V 5 bases and J 2 bases; bases outside gene matches: 8. The V gene's germline CDR1 is SGHVS and CDR2 FNYEAQ. The CDR3 runs 16 residues. The CDR3 coding sequence is TGTGCCAGCAGCCCCAGACAGGGGGCGGAAAACACTGAAGCTTTCTTT. As protein: CASSPRQGAENTEAFF.

This clone was found once. V is TRBV10-1 and J is TRBJ1-1; D may be TRBD1 (5 bases). The CDR3 has 15 amino acids. CDR1 WNHNN and CDR2 SYGVQD come from the germline V gene (reference sequence). With 0 bases removed from V and 4 bases from J, the gap between germline ends came to 12 bases. The CDR3 DNA follows: TGCGCCAGCAGTGAGTCATCAGGGTTCGGCACTGAAGCTTTCTTT. It encodes CASSESSGFGTEAFF.

The chain links TRBV4-1 to TRBJ1-1; possible D gene TRBD1, 5 bases. CDR1 is MGHRA and CDR2 is YSYEKL in the germline V gene. The CDR3 runs to 19 residues. Trimming shortened V by 0 bases and J by 4 bases, and 24 bases separated the two germline ends. The CDR3 bases are TGCGCCAGCAGCCAAGAGGCGGGGACCGGGAATCGGGTGGGCACTGAAGCTTTCTTT. Amino acid sequence: CASSQEAGTGNRVGTEAFF.

This clone was seen a single time. The J gene is TRBJ1-5, the V gene TRBV2; D unresolved. V gave up 6 bases and J gave up 2 bases, with 14 bases separating them. Germline assignment: CDR1 SNHLY and CDR2 FYNNEI. The CDR3 runs 15 residues. CDR3 DNA sequence: TGTGCCAGCAGCTCGGACCGCTTGGGCAATCAGCCCCAGCATTTT. It translates to CASSSDRLGNQPQHF.

This clone was found once. The chain has TRBV29-1 and TRBJ1-1, with no clear D. Germline CDR1 is SQVTM and CDR2 is ANQGSEA. This CDR3 contains 13 residues. V was clipped by 2 bases and J by 1 base, with 8 bases between them. CDR3 in amino acids: CSVERQANTEAFF. CDR3 DNA sequence: TGCAGCGTTGAACGACAAGCGAACACTGAAGCTTTCTTT.